Listed below are T cell receptor beta chains from one sample, sequenced in a study of T cells in Graves' hyperthyroidism and ophthalmopathy. TCRdb itself ran the multiplex PCR reads through MiXCR, one entry per CDR3 protein. This sample has roughly 580,000 distinct CDR3 sequences, with about 45% found just once. Sequenced material: peripheral blood or thyroid tissue (not recorded which). These receptors all come from a woman younger than 35 with Graves' hyperthyroidism. The CDR3 runs from the conserved cysteine through the conserved F or W. Expanded clones get a size class; other rows say once, few or many, or leave the size out.

V	size	J	CDR3
TRBV2	few	TRBJ2-3	CASSESLTDTQYF
TRBV29-1	NA	TRBJ1-5	CSPLRGERQPQHF
TRBV24-1	NA	TRBJ2-3	CATSPGQDTQYF
TRBV2	NA	TRBJ1-1	CASRETGEVEAFF
TRBV7-2	NA	TRBJ1-3	CASGPRLNTIYF
TRBV20-1	NA	TRBJ2-2	CSARVGLANTGELFF
TRBV29-1	many	TRBJ2-6	CSVSLSNVLTF
TRBV9	many	TRBJ1-6	CASNTGPGDSPLHF
TRBV12-3/TRBV12-4	few	TRBJ1-1	CASSFRGVNTEAFF
TRBV5-1	NA	TRBJ1-3	CASSQERRDTIYF
TRBV20-1	NA	TRBJ2-7	CSAGRVNEQYF
TRBV29-1	NA	TRBJ1-2	CSAEPRQGDYYGYTF
TRBV7-2	few	TRBJ1-3	CASSLNLNVAGNTIYF
TRBV10-3	NA	TRBJ2-7	CAISENQGSYEQYF
TRBV29-1	NA	TRBJ1-5	CSVRQQDQPQHF
TRBV10-2	many	TRBJ2-2	CASSEYGNTGELFF
TRBV2	NA	TRBJ2-7	CASSPSKAYEQYF
TRBV12-3/TRBV12-4	NA	TRBJ2-7	CASSQDRDPMYEQYF
TRBV10-2	few	TRBJ1-1	CASRNRANTEAFF
TRBV7-9	few	TRBJ2-5	CASSQNRVTQETQYF
TRBV5-1	NA	TRBJ2-2	CASSLMINTGELFF
TRBV20-1	few	TRBJ1-5	CSATNRNQPQHF
TRBV2	few	TRBJ2-5	CASSGDLAENIQETQYF
TRBV7-2	NA	TRBJ1-5	CASSFWPGGGQPQHF
TRBV7-2	NA	TRBJ1-4	CASSGGTAASNEKLFF